This T cell receptor (beta chain) originates from a study of shared clonotypes between healthy human individuals. Findings and caveats of the study: An effect of sequencing depth on clonotype sharing among donors was expected.

Points on this clone: Antigen unknown.

Several immunoSEQ plates received, in even portions, the genomic DNA of each subset. Replicate sorted-subset PCRs were loaded with 150 to 250 ng DNA, tens of thousands of T cell genomes. Here immunoSEQ multiplex PCR was the method, and the copy in TCRdb shows in-frame clones only, minus some. The sample has about 2.4 million clones, under 95% seen once. Trimming shortened V by 0 bases and J by 4 bases, and 13 bases separated the two germline ends. This CDR3 is 16 amino acids long. Germline V gene sequence: CDR1 LGHNA, CDR2 YSLEER. The sequence derives from a man aged 18 to 30 in good health. Some clones in this sample may be carry-over from other donors' samples. The chain carries TRBV4-3 and TRBJ2-1; perhaps D is TRBD1 or TRBD2 (5 bases each). The sequenced material came from naive CD4+ T cells from PBMCs. Regarding subset: CD45RA+ positively selected. CDR3 loop: CASSQDGAGRYNEQFF. In nucleotides, the CDR3 is TGCGCCAGCAGCCAAGATGGGGCGGGCCGTTACAATGAGCAGTTCTTC.